This T cell receptor (beta chain) was identified during a study of blood T cell repertoires in COVID-19. Background on the study: COVID-19 samples, acute and convalescent, were from the United States, Italy and Spain.

This table comes from immunoSEQ multiplex PCR, and its TCRdb copy is limited to in-frame clones, with some not included. The data show about 120,000 clones, approximately 87% seen once. Germline V CDR1 and CDR2: SNHLY, FYNNEI. The CDR3 consists of 15 residues. The V and J ends lost 5 bases and 7 bases, in that order; junction bases with no gene match: 9. The V and J genes are TRBV2 and TRBJ2-1, with 9 bases lining up with TRBD2. This TCR derives from a woman aged 45 to 65 with acute or convalescent COVID-19. The sample taken for sequencing was peripheral blood. The CDR3 loop reads CASSPRASGENEQFF. The CDR3, as DNA: TGTGCCAGCAGTCCCAGGGCTAGCGGGGAAAATGAGCAGTTCTTC.